These 5 T cell receptor beta chains were all obtained from the same sample, sequenced in a study of blood T cell repertoires in COVID-19. Data came from immunoSEQ multiplex PCR; TCRdb stores just in-frame clones and leaves some out. The table lists about 40,000 clones, roughly 90% of them singletons, with approximately 2.3% in the top ten. Sequenced material: peripheral blood. The source is a human donor in a cohort sampled during active COVID-19.

The rearrangement uses TRBV3-1 (or the pseudogene TRBV3-2) and TRBJ1-4; 8 positions agree with TRBD1. The junction had 9 bases not matched to a gene; V was cut back by 2 bases and J by 7 bases. The CDR3 covers 16 residues. Germline loops: CDR1 LGHDT, CDR2 YNNKEL (reference sequence). The CDR3 DNA reads TGTGCCAGCAGCCAACGCACAGGGGGGAGTAGTGAAAAACTGTTTTTT. It translates to CASSQRTGGSSEKLFF.

V is TRBV18 and J is TRBJ1-3; no clear D. CDR1 and CDR2 from the germline V gene are KGHSH and LQKENI. Trimming pared 0 bases from V and 3 bases from J, leaving 12 bases between. The CDR3 extends over 16 amino acids. The CDR3 DNA reads as TGTGCCAGCTCACCACCATCGAGCACAGTTGGAAACACCATATATTTT. Protein: CASSPPSSTVGNTIYF.

The chain combines TRBV29-1 with TRBJ2-3; no definite D call. V dropped 4 bases and J dropped 0 bases, with 17 bases sitting between them. CDR3 length: 16 residues. Looked up from germline, CDR1 is SQVTM and CDR2 is ANQGSEA. CDR3 sequence (DNA): TGCAGCGTTGTAGGTGAGGTAGCAGTTAGCACAGATACGCAGTATTTT. Residues: CSVVGEVAVSTDTQYF.

Here the CDR3 DNA reads TGTGCCAGCAGCTGGGGACAGGCGAACGAGCAGTACTTC. Encoded protein: CASSWGQANEQYF. The chain employs TRBV27 and TRBJ2-7; TRBD1 aligns across 8 bases. Germline trimming cut 6 bases from V and 5 bases from J; bases unmatched to any gene: 6. CDR3 size: 13 residues. Germline V lookup: CDR1 MNHEY, CDR2 SMNVEV (reference sequence).

V usage is TRBV5-6 and J usage is TRBJ1-1, with TRBD1 identical over 10 bases. Trimming cost V 4 bases and J 0 bases; bases outside gene matches: 9. CDR3 length: 17 residues. CDR1 is SGHDT and CDR2 is YYEEEE in the germline V gene. The CDR3 is CASSVRGQGLVNTEAFF. The CDR3 DNA follows: TGTGCCAGCAGCGTTCGGGGACAGGGGTTGGTGAACACTGAAGCTTTCTTT. The complete variable domain, with remaining parts taken from reference TRBV5-6 and TRBJ1-1, reads DAGVTQSPTHLIKTRGQQVTLRCSPKSGHDTVSWYQQALGQGPQFIFQYYEEEERQRGNFPDRFSGHQFPNYSSELNVNALLLGDSALYLCASSVRGQGLVNTEAFFGQGTRLTVV.